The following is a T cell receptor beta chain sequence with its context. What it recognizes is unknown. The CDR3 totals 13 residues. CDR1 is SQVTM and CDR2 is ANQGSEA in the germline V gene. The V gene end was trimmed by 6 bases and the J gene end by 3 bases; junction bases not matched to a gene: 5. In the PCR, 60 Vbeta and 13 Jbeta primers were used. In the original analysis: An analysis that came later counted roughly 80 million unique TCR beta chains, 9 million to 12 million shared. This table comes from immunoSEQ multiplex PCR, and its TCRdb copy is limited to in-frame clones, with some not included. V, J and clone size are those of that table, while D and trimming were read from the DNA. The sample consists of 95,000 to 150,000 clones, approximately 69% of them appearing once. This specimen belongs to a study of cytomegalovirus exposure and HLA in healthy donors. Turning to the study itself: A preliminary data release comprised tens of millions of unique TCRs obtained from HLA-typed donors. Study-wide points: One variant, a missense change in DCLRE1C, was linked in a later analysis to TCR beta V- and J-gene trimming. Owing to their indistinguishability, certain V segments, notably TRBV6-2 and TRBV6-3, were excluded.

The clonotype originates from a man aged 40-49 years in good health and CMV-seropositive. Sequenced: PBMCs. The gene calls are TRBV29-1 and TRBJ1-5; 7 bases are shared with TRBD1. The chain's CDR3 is CSVRDSYNQPQHF. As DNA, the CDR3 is TGCAGCGTCCGGGACAGTTACAATCAGCCCCAGCATTTT.